This paragraph covers one T cell receptor beta chain sequence. From germline, CDR1 is SGHAT and CDR2 FQNNGV. V shed 6 bases and J shed 0 bases, with 18 bases lying between them. The CDR3 is 17 amino acids. This specimen belongs to a study of T cell changes during pregnancy in multiple sclerosis. The protocol was immunoSEQ multiplex PCR, while the TCRdb copy is restricted to in-frame clones and leaves out a portion. The top ten hold just over 0.85% of the sample, which has fewer than 65,000 clones, roughly 90% seen once. The J gene is TRBJ2-4, the V gene TRBV11-2, with a possible D match to TRBD1 (5 bases). The TCR sequence derives from a female donor with multiple sclerosis, enrolled in a pregnancy study. The material sequenced was peripheral blood, taken before pregnancy. CDR3 region: CASRQPFIGVAKNIQYF. CDR3 bases: TGTGCCAGCAGACAACCTTTCATAGGGGTAGCCAAAAACATTCAGTACTTC.